The sequence of this TCR beta chain was determined in a study of blood T cell repertoires in COVID-19. Across the study: T cells, B-cell-depleted T cells, or PBMCs provided the cDNA or gDNA that served as material.

Many counts were recorded for this clone. The CDR3 totals 15 residues. V lost 8 bases, J lost 0 bases, and 11 bases lay in between. In the original processing: The authors estimated nucleated cell counts from reference gene primer amplification. Clones were sequenced by immunoSEQ multiplex PCR, and TCRdb holds only the in-frame ones, with some missing. From that table come the V and J calls and clone size; the DNA was used to work out D and trimming. This sample yields over 100,000 clones, of which more than 75% are seen a single time; less than 1.5% belongs to the top ten. This chain links TRBV23-1 with TRBJ1-6; D is unclear. TRBV23-1 is treated as an ORF (open reading frame) with a function not yet certain. This receptor was obtained from a man aged 40-55 years with acute or convalescent COVID-19. The material sequenced was peripheral blood. CDR3 protein: CASPSHSSYNSPLHF. Written as DNA, the CDR3 is TGCGCCAGCCCATCCCATAGCTCCTATAATTCACCCCTCCACTTT.